This T cell receptor (beta chain) appears in the sequencing data of a study of T cell responses to AZD1222 COVID-19 vaccine. Study-level points and caveats: Donors were mostly white British, more females; clonal diversity possibly underestimated.

The V gene's germline CDR1 is GTSNPN and CDR2 SVGIG (reference sequence). The CDR3 runs 15 residues. Trimming pared 3 bases from V and 2 bases from J, leaving 14 bases between. As to this clone: Its specificity is unknown.

TCRdb's copy holds only in-frame clones and misses some; the assay was immunoSEQ multiplex PCR. The sample lists nearly 110,000 clones; about 90% were seen once. The clonotype was recovered from an adult in good health. V usage is TRBV30 and J usage is TRBJ1-3, with D tentatively TRBD1 (5 bases). Sequencing was performed on peripheral blood, taken on day 0 of AZD1222 vaccination. Here the CDR3 reads CAWSTSQGPGNTIYF. The CDR3 DNA reads TGTGCCTGGAGCACCTCTCAGGGCCCTGGAAACACCATATATTTT.